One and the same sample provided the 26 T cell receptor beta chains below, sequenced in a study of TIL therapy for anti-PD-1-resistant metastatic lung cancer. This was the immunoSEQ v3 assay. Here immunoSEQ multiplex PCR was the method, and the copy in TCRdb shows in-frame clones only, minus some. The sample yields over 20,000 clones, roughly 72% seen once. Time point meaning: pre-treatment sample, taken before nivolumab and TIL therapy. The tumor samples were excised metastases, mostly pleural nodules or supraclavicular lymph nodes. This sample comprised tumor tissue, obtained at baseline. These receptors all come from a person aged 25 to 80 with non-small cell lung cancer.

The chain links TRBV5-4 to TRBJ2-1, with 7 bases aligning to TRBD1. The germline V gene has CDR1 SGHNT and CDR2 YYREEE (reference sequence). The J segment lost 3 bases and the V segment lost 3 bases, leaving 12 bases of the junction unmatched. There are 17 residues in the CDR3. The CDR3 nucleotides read TGTGCCAGCAGCTGGGGGACAGCACTCTACCTCTACAATGAGCAGTTCTTC. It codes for CASSWGTALYLYNEQFF.

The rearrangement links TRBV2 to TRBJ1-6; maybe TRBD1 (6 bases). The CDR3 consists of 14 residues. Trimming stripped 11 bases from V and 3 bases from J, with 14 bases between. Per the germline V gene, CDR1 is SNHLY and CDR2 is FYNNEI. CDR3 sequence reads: CAGTGNSYNSPLHF. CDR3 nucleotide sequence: TGTGCCGGAACAGGGAACAGCTATAATTCACCCCTCCACTTT.

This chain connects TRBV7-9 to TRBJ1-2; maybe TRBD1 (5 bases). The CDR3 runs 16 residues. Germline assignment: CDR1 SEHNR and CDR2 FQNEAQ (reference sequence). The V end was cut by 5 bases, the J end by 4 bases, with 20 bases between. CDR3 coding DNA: TGTGCCAGCAGCCAACTCGGCGAAGGGGATTTCTATGGCTACACCTTC. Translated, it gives CASSQLGEGDFYGYTF.

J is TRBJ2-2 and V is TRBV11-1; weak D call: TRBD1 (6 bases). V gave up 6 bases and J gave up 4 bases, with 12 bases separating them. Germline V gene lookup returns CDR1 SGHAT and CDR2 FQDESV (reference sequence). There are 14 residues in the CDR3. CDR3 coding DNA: TGTGCCAGCAGTCCCGACAGGACCACCGGGGAGCTGTTTTTT. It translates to CASSPDRTTGELFF.

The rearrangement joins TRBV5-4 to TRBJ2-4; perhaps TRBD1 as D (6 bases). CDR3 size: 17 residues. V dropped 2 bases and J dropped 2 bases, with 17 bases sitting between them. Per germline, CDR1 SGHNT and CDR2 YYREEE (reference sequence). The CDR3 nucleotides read TGTGCCAGCAGCTTCCACCTCCAGGGGAATACCAAAAACATTCAGTACTTC. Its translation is CASSFHLQGNTKNIQYF.

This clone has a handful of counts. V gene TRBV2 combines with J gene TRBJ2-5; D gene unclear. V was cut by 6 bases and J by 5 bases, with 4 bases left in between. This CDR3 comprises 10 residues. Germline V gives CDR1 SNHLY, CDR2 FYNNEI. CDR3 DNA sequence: TGTGCCAGCAGCACGGAGACCCAGTACTTC. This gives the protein CASSTETQYF.

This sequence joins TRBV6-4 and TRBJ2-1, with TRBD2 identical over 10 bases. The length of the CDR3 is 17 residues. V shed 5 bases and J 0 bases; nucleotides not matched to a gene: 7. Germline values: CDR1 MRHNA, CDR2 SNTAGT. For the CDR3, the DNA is TGTGCCAGCAGTCCGGGACTAGCGAGAAGCTCCTACAATGAGCAGTTCTTC. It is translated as CASSPGLARSSYNEQFF.

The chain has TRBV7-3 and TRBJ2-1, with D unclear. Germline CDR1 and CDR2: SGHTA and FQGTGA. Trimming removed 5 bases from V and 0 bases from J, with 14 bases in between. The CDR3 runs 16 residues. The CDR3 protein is CASSQTRASSYNEQFF. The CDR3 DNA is TGTGCCAGCAGCCAAACACGCGCGAGCTCCTACAATGAGCAGTTCTTC.

Here the CDR3 DNA reads TGTGCCAGCAGCCAAGATTTGTTGTTCGGGGGCTTATCACCCCTCCACTTT. Translation gives CASSQDLLFGGLSPLHF. The rearrangement uses TRBV5-4 and TRBJ1-6, with a tentative D call TRBD1 (6 bases). This CDR3 is built from 17 residues. Germline V gene data show CDR1 as SGHNT and CDR2 as YYREEE (reference sequence). V lost 4 bases, J lost 10 bases, and 24 bases lay in between.

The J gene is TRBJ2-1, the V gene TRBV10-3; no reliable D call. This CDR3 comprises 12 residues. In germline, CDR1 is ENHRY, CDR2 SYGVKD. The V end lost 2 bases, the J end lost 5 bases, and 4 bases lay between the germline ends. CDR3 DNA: TGTGCCATCAGTGAGGCGAACAATGAGCAGTTCTTC. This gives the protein CAISEANNEQFF.

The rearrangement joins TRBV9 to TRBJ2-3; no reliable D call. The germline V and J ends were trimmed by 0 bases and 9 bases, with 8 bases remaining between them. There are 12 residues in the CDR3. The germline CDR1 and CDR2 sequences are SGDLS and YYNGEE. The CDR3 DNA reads TGTGCCAGCAGCGTAGATCTCGACACGCAGTATTTT. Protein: CASSVDLDTQYF.

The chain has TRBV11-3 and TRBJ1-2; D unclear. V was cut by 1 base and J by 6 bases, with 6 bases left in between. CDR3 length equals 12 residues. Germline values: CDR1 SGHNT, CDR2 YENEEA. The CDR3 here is CASSLAGDGYTF. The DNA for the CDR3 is TGTGCCAGCAGCTTAGCGGGAGATGGCTACACCTTC.

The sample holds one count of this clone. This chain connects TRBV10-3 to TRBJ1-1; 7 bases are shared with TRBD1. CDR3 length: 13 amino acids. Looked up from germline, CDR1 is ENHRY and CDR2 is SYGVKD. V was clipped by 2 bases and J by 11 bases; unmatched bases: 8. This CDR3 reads CAISEVPGQRAFF. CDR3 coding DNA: TGTGCCATCAGTGAGGTACCGGGACAGCGCGCTTTCTTT.

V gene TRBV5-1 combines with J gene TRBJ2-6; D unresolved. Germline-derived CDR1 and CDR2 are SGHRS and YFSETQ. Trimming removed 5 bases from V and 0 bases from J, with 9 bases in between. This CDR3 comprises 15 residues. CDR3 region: CASRTDNSGANVLTF. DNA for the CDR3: TGCGCCAGCAGGACCGACAACTCTGGGGCCAACGTCCTGACTTTC. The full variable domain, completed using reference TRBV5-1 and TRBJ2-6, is KAGVTQTPRYLIKTRGQQVTLSCSPISGHRSVSWYQQTPGQGLQFLFEYFSETQRNKGNFPGRFSGRQFSNSRSEMNVSTLELGDSALYLCASRTDNSGANVLTFGAGSRLTVL.

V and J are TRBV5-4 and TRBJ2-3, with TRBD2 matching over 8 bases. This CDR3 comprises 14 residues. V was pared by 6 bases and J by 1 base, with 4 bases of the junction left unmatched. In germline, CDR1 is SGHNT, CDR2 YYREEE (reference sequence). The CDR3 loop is CASNLAGRTDTQYF. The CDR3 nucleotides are TGTGCCAGCAACTTAGCGGGGCGCACAGATACGCAGTATTTT.

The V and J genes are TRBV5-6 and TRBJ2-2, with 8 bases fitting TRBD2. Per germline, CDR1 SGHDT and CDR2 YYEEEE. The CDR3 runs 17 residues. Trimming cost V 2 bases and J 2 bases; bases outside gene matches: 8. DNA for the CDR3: TGTGCCAGCAGCTTTTACTCCGGGACTAGAAACACCGGGGAGCTGTTTTTT. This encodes CASSFYSGTRNTGELFF. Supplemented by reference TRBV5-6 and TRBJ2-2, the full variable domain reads DAGVTQSPTHLIKTRGQQVTLRCSPKSGHDTVSWYQQALGQGPQFIFQYYEEEERQRGNFPDRFSGHQFPNYSSELNVNALLLGDSALYLCASSFYSGTRNTGELFFGEGSRLTVL.

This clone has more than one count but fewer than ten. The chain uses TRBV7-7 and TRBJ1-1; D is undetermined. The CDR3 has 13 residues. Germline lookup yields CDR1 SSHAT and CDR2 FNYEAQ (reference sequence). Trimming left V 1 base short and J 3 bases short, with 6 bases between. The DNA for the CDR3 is TGTGCCAGCAGCTTAGACGGCTACACTGAAGCTTTCTTT. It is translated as CASSLDGYTEAFF.

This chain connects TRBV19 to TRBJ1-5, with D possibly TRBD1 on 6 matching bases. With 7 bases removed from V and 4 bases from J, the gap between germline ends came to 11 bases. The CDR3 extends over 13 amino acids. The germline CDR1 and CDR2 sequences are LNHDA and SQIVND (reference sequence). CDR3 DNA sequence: TGTGCCAGTAAGTTCCAGGGGAATCAGCCCCAGCATTTT. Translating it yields CASKFQGNQPQHF.

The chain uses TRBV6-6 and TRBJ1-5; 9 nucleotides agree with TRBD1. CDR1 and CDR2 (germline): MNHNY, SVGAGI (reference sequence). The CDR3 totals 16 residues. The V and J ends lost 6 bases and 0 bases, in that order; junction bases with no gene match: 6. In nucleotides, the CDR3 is TGTGCCAGCAGCCAACAGGGGGCCCATAGCAATCAGCCCCAGCATTTT. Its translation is CASSQQGAHSNQPQHF.

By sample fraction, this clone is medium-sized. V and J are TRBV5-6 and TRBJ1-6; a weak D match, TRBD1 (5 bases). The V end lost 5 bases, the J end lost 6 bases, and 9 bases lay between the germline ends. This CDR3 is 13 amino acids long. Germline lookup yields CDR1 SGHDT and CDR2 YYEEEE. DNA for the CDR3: TGTGCCAGCAGGAGACAGTTTAATTCACCCCTCCACTTT. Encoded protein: CASRRQFNSPLHF.

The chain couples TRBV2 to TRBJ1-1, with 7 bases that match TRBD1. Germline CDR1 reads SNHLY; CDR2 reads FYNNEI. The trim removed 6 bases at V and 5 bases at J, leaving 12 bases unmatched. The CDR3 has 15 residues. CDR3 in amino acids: CASRAKQGMGTEAFF. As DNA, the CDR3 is TGTGCCAGCAGAGCCAAACAGGGGATGGGAACTGAAGCTTTCTTT.

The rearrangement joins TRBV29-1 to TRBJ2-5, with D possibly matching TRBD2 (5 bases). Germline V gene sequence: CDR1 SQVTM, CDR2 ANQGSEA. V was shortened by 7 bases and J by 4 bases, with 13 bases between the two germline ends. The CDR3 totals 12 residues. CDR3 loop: CSADDAGETQYF. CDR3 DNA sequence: TGCAGCGCCGACGATGCGGGAGAGACCCAGTACTTC.

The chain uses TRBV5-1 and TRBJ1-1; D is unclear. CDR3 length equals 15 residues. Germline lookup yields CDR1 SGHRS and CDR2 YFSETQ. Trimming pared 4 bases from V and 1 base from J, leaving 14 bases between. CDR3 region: CASSPRTNRNTEAFF. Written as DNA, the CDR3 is TGCGCCAGCAGCCCAAGGACGAATCGGAACACTGAAGCTTTCTTT.

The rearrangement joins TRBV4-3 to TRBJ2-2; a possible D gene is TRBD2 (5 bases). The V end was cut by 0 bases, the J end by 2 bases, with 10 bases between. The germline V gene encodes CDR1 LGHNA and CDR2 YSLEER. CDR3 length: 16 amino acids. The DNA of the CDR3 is TGCGCCAGCAGCCAAGAGACGGGAACCAACACCGGGGAGCTGTTTTTT. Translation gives CASSQETGTNTGELFF.

The CDR3 nucleotides are TGTGCCAGCAGCGTAAGCGGGACAGGGGCCTACGAGCAGTACTTC. It codes for CASSVSGTGAYEQYF. The V call is TRBV9, the J call TRBJ2-7; 10 bases align to TRBD1. The CDR3 totals 15 residues. CDR1 and CDR2 (germline): SGDLS, YYNGEE. The J segment lost 2 bases and the V segment lost 1 base, leaving 3 bases of the junction unmatched.

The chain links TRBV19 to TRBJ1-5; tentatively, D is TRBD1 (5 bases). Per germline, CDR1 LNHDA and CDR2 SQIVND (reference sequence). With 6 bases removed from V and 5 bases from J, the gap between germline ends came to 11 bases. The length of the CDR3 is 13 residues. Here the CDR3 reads CASSMTVYQPQHF. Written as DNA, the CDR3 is TGTGCCAGTAGCATGACAGTGTATCAGCCCCAGCATTTT.